This T cell receptor (beta chain) was recovered during a study of blood T cell repertoires in COVID-19. At the level of the study: The United States, Italy and Spain were the sources of the acute and convalescent COVID-19 samples. Nucleic acid was either cDNA or gDNA, and it came from T cells, B-cell-depleted T cells, or PBMCs.

Under the authors' procedure: Scientists estimated how many nucleated cells there were by amplifying reference gene primers. Using immunoSEQ multiplex PCR, the repertoire was profiled, and TCRdb retains in-frame clones only, with some absent. V and J calls and clone size come straight from that table; D and trimming were deduced from the DNA. The table records a few hundred thousand clones, around 83% of them present only once. The CDR3 length is 14 residues. The germline V gene has CDR1 SGHNT and CDR2 YENEEA. V was clipped by 0 bases and J by 1 base, with 6 bases between them. Input material: peripheral blood. The TCR was taken from a man younger than 35 with active or convalescent COVID-19. The V gene is TRBV11-3, the J gene TRBJ1-1; D gene unclear. The CDR3 region has the DNA TGTGCCAGCAGCTTAGATCGAGGGAACACTGAAGCTTTCTTT. Protein: CASSLDRGNTEAFF.